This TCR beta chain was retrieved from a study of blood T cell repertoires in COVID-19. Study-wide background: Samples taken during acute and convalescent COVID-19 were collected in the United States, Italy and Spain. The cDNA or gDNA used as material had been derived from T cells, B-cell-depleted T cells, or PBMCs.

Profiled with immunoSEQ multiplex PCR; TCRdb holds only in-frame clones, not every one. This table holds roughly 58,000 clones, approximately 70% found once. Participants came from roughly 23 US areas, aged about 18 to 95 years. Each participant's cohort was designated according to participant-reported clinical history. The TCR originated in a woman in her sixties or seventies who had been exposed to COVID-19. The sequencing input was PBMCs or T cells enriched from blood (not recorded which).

CDR3 loop: CSVVYGGNYGYTF. In DNA, the CDR3 is TGCAGCGTTGTCTATGGCGGTAACTATGGCTACACCTTC. V and J are TRBV29-1 and TRBJ1-2; no clear D. CDR1 is SQVTM and CDR2 is ANQGSEA in the germline V gene. The CDR3 consists of 13 residues. With 4 bases removed from V and 1 base from J, the gap between germline ends came to 10 bases.